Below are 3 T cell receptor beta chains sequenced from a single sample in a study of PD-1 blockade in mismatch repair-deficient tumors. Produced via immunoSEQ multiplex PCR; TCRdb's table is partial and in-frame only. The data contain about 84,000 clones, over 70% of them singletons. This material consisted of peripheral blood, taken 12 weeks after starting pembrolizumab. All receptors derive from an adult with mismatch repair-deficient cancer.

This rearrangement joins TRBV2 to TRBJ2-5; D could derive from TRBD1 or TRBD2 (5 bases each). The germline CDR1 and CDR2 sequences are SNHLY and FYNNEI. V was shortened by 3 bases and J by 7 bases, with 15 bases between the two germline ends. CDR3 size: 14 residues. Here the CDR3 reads CASSDGPGGGTQYF. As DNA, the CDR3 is TGTGCCAGCAGTGATGGGCCTGGGGGTGGGACCCAGTACTTC. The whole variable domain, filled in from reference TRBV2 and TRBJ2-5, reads EPEVTQTPSHQVTQMGQEVILRCVPISNHLYFYWYRQILGQKVEFLVSFYNNEISEKSEIFDDQFSVERPDGSNFTLKIRSTKLEDSAMYFCASSDGPGGGTQYFGPGTRLLVL.

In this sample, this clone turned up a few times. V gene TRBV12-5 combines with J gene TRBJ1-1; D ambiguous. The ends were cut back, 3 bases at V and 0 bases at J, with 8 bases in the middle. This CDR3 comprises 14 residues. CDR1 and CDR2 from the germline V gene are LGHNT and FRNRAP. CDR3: CASGFLGVNTEAFF. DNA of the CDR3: TGTGCTAGTGGTTTTCTGGGTGTGAACACTGAAGCTTTCTTT.

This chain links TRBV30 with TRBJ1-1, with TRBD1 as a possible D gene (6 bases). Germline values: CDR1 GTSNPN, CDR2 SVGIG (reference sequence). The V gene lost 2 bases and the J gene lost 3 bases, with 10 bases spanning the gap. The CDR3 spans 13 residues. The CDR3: CAWSQGRDTEAFF. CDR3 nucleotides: TGTGCCTGGAGTCAGGGGAGGGACACTGAAGCTTTCTTT.